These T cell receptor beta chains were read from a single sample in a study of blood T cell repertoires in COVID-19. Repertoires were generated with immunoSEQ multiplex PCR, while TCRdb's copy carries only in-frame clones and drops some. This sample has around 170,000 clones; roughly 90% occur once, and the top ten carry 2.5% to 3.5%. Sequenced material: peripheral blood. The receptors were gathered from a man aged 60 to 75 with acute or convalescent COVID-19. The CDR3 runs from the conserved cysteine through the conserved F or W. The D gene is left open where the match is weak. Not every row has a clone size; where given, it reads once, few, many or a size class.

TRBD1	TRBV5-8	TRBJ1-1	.	TGTGCCAGCAGCGGGACAGGGCTGCGCTCGAACACTGAAGCTTTCTTT	CASSGTGLRSNTEAFF
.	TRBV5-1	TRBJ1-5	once	TGCGCCAGCAGCTTGGGGACACCTAGCAATCAGCCCCAGCATTTT	CASSLGTPSNQPQHF
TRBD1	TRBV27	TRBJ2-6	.	TGTGCCAGCAGTTTCCTCAGGGGGGACAGGGATACCTCTGGGGCCAACGTCCTGACTTTC	CASSFLRGDRDTSGANVLTF
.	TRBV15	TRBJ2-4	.	TGTGCCACCAGCAGGGGGTGGGACGGGGGAAACATTCAGTACTTC	CATSRGWDGGNIQYF
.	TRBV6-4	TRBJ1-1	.	TGTGCCAGCAGTGTTACGGACGGGGGAGGCACTGAAGCTTTCTTT	CASSVTDGGGTEAFF
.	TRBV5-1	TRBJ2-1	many	TGCGCCAGCGGTCTCGCGGGGTCCTCGGGGGAGCAGTTCTTC	CASGLAGSSGEQFF
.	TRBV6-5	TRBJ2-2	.	TGTGCCAGTTATCGCGTGGACACCGGGGAGCTGTTTTTT	CASYRVDTGELFF
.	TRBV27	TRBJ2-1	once	TGTGCCAGCAGTCTGAGCAATGAGCAGTTCTTC	CASSLSNEQFF
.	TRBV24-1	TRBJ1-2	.	TGTGCCACCAGTGACCCCGCTTCACAGGCCCCTAACTATGGCTACACCTTC	CATSDPASQAPNYGYTF
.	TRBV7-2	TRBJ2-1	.	TGTGCCAGCAGCTTAACCCAGGGCACCTACAATGAGCAGTTCTTC	CASSLTQGTYNEQFF
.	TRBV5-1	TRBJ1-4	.	TGCGCCAGCAGCTCCGGACAGTCTACAACTAATGAAAAACTGTTTTTT	CASSSGQSTTNEKLFF
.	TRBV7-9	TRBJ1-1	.	TGTGCCAGCAGCGATCCAGGGTTGCATCGTGAAGCTTTCTTT	CASSDPGLHREAFF
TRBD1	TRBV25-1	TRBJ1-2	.	TGTGCCAGCAGAGGACAGGGAGGGGTAGGTGGCTACACCTTC	CASRGQGGVGGYTF
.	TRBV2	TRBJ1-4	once	TGTGCCAGCAGTGTCCAGGAAAAACTGTTTTTT	CASSVQEKLFF
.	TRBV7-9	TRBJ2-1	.	TGTGCCAGCAGCTTTAGACAGGCGACCTACAATGAGCAGTTCTTC	CASSFRQATYNEQFF
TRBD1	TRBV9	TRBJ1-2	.	TGTGCCAGCAGCGCCTGGACAGGGGACTATGGCTACACCTTC	CASSAWTGDYGYTF
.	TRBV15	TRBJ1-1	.	TGTGCCACCAGCAGAGAGCAGGGAGGAAACACTGAAGCTTTCTTT	CATSREQGGNTEAFF
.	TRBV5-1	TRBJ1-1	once	TGCGCCAGCAGCTTTAGGAGGGACACTGAAGCTTTCTTT	CASSFRRDTEAFF
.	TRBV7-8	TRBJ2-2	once	TGTGCCAGCAGCTTCAGGGGCGCGGGTACCGGGGAGCTGTTTTTT	CASSFRGAGTGELFF
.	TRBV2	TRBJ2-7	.	TGTGCCAGCAGGGAGGAAGGAGCCTCATCCTACGAGCAGTACTTC	CASREEGASSYEQYF
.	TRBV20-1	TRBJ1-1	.	TGCAGTGCTAGTGTGGGAGGGGGGAACACTGAAGCTTTCTTT	CSASVGGGNTEAFF
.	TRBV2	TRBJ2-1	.	TGTGCCAGCAGTGCCACAGGGACCTACAATGAGCAGTTCTTC	CASSATGTYNEQFF
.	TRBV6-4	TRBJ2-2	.	TGTGCCAGCAGCGCCGACCCAGGGAACACCGGGGAGCTGTTTTTT	CASSADPGNTGELFF
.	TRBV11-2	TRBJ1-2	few	TGTGCCAGCAGCTTAGAGGCGACAGCTTATGGCTACACCTTC	CASSLEATAYGYTF
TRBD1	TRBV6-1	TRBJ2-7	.	TGTGCCAGCAGCACGGGACAGGGGGGAGGCGAGCAGTACTTC	CASSTGQGGGEQYF